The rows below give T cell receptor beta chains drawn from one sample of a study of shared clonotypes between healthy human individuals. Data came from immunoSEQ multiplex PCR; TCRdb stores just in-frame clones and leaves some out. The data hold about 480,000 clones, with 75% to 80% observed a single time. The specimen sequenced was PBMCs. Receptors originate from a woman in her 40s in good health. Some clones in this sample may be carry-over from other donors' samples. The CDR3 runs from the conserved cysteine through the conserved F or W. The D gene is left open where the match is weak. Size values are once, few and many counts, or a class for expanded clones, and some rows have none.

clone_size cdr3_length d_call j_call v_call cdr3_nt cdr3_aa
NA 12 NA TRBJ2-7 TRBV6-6 TGTGCCAGCAGTGCCGACCTATACGAGCAGTACTTC CASSADLYEQYF
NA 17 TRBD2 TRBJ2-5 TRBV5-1 TGCGCCAGCAGTCGGACTAGCGGGAGAATGGGTACTGAGCAGCAGTACTTC CASSRTSGRMGTEQQYF
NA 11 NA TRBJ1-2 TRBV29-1 TGCAGCGTTGAAGTTGAGCAGGGCTACACCTTC CSVEVEQGYTF
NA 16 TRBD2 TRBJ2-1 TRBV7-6 TGTGCCAGCAGCTTAGTTAGCGGGAGGGCCGTCGGTGAGCAGTTCTTC CASSLVSGRAVGEQFF
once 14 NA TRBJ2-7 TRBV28 TGTGCCACCACCTGGGCAGGGAGTGCGTACGAGCAGTACTTC CATTWAGSAYEQYF
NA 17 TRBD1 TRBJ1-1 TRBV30 TGTGCCGGACGCCAGACAGGGGGAACGCAACGGAACACTGAAGCTTTCTTT CAGRQTGGTQRNTEAFF
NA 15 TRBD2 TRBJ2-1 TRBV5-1 TGCGCCAGCAGCTTGAGGGCTAGCGGGACCAATGAGCAGTTCTTC CASSLRASGTNEQFF
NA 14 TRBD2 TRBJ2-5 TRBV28 TGTGCCAGCAGCCCCCCTAGCGGGAGAGAGACCCAGTACTTC CASSPPSGRETQYF
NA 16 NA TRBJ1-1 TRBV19 TGTGCCAGTAGTTTCCACAGGAGCGAGATGAACACTGAAGCTTTCTTT CASSFHRSEMNTEAFF
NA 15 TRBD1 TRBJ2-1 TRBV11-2 TGTGCCAGCCGACCTAAACAGGGGGCGGTCAATGAGCAGTTCTTC CASRPKQGAVNEQFF
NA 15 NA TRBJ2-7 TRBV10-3 TGTGCCATCAGTGAGTCCGGTACTACATCCTACGAGCAGTACTTC CAISESGTTSYEQYF
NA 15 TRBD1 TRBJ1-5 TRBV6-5 TGTGCCAGCACCGAGACAGGGAGTCCCAATCAGCCCCAGCATTTT CASTETGSPNQPQHF
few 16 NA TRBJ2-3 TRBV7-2 TGTGCCAGCAGCTCCACCCTTTCCCCGCGCTCAGATACGCAGTATTTT CASSSTLSPRSDTQYF
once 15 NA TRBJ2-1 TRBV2 TGTGCCAGCAGTCCCCAGGCCTTAGCGCGAGCGAAGCAGTTCTTC CASSPQALARAKQFF
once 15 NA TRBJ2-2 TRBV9 TGTGCCAGCAGCCCCCAAAGACTAGTCCCCGGGGAGCTGTTTTTT CASSPQRLVPGELFF
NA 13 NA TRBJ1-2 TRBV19 TGTGCCAGTAGTGTCACAGGGAGGTATGGCTACACCTTC CASSVTGRYGYTF
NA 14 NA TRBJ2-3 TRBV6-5 TGTGCCAGCACTCAGCGGAGAAGCACAGATACGCAGTATTTT CASTQRRSTDTQYF
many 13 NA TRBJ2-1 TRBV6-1 TGTGCCAGCAGTGTTTCAGGTCTCAATGAGCAGTTCTTC CASSVSGLNEQFF
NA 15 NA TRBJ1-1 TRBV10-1 TGCGCCAGCAGTGATGAGGGCTCCGGGAACACTGAAGCTTTCTTT CASSDEGSGNTEAFF
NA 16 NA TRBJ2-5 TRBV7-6 TGTGCCAGCAGCGGCCCTACCGGGGGATACCAAGAGACCCAGTACTTC CASSGPTGGYQETQYF